This T cell receptor beta chain comes out of a study of shared clonotypes between healthy human individuals. The method was immunoSEQ multiplex PCR; TCRdb's version includes in-frame clones alone and lacks a portion of them. The sample consists of about 2.1 million clones, approximately 94% of them appearing once. Naive CD8 populations comprised CD45RO-negative cells positively selected for CCR7, excluding terminally differentiated effector memory CD45RA+ cells. Germline assignment: CDR1 MDHEN and CDR2 SYDVKM. The CDR3 extends over 17 amino acids. V trimming: 5 bases; J trimming: 7 bases; junction bases outside the gene matches: 15.

V is TRBV28 and J is TRBJ2-1, with 9 bases matching TRBD1. The source of this sequence is a man aged 18 to 35 in good health. Some clones in this sample may be carry-over from other donors' samples. Sequencing was performed on naive CD8+ T cells from PBMCs. The chain's CDR3 is CASSPGTGRVVGNEQFF. CDR3 nucleotide sequence: TGTGCCAGCAGTCCAGGGACAGGGAGGGTAGTAGGAAATGAGCAGTTCTTC. Looking up the rest from reference TRBV28 and TRBJ2-1 gives the full variable domain: DVKVTQSSRYLVKRTGEKVFLECVQDMDHENMFWYRQDPGLGLRLIYFSYDVKMKEKGDIPEGYSVSREKKERFSLILESASTNQTSMYLCASSPGTGRVVGNEQFFGPGTRLTVL.